The 25 T cell receptor beta chains in this list originate from one sample, sequenced in a study of OX40 agonist ivuxolimab in advanced cancers. Assay used: immunoSEQ multiplex PCR; TCRdb lists only in-frame clones, some missing. The table lists under 80,000 clones, 70% to 90% of them singletons. Material: CD4+ or CD8+ T cells sorted from blood, obtained in a trial of the OX40 agonist ivuxolimab. These receptors originate from an adult with an advanced solid tumor such as melanoma, head and neck, liver or kidney cancer.

In the case of this clone: The sample carries other DNA sequences with the same CDR3. V and J are TRBV4-3 and TRBJ1-5; D call uncertain. Trimming pared 0 bases from V and 3 bases from J, leaving 9 bases between. The CDR3 spans 15 residues. The V gene's germline CDR1 is LGHNA and CDR2 YSLEER. CDR3 protein: CASSQDRLNNQPQHF. For the CDR3, the DNA is TGCGCCAGCAGCCAAGATCGCCTCAACAATCAGCCCCAGCATTTT.

A few counts support this clone. This chain joins TRBV27 and TRBJ2-7; 10 nucleotides line up with TRBD1. Looked up from germline, CDR1 is MNHEY and CDR2 is SMNVEV (reference sequence). The trim removed 8 bases at V and 0 bases at J, leaving 4 bases unmatched. The CDR3 is 14 amino acids. The chain's CDR3 is CASCDRGRSYEQYF. The DNA of the CDR3 is TGTGCCAGCTGCGACAGGGGGCGCTCCTACGAGCAGTACTTC.

The genes are TRBV27 and TRBJ2-3; no firm D call. CDR1 is MNHEY, CDR2 SMNVEV, per germline (reference sequence). The CDR3 consists of 14 residues. V lost 5 bases, J lost 1 base, and 10 bases lay in between. CDR3 protein: CASSLSGGTDTQYF. The CDR3 DNA reads as TGTGCCAGCAGTCTCAGTGGAGGCACAGATACGCAGTATTTT.

The CDR3 spells CASSQVRYEQYF. CDR3 coding DNA: TGTGCCAGCAGCCAAGTGAGGTACGAGCAGTACTTC. The chain has TRBV14 and TRBJ2-5; no firm D call. Near its end, the DNA agrees better with TRBJ2-7, so the J call may be wrong. This CDR3 contains 12 residues. Germline CDR1 SGHDN, CDR2 FVKESK.

The chain combines TRBV10-2 with TRBJ2-7; no clear D gene. The germline CDR1 and CDR2 sequences are WSHSY and SAAADI. Trimming shortened V by 5 bases and J by 0 bases, and 11 bases separated the two germline ends. The CDR3 covers 14 residues. This CDR3 is CASSLSSSSYEQYF. The CDR3 nucleotides read TGCGCCAGCAGTTTATCATCGAGCTCCTACGAGCAGTACTTC.

In this sample, this clone turned up once. The chain carries TRBV5-1 and TRBJ2-7; D not certain. Germline V gives CDR1 SGHRS, CDR2 YFSETQ. The CDR3 loop spans 14 amino acids. The V end lost 1 base, the J end lost 0 bases, and 8 bases lay between the germline ends. The CDR3 DNA is TGCGCCAGCAGCTTGTCCGGGCCCTCCTACGAGCAGTACTTC. It translates to CASSLSGPSYEQYF.

V and J are TRBV27 and TRBJ2-1; D is ambiguous. V lost 5 bases to trimming and J lost 6 bases, with 8 bases between them. Germline V gene lookup returns CDR1 MNHEY and CDR2 SMNVEV (reference sequence). The CDR3 is 12 amino acids. CDR3 amino acids: CASSHPSNEQFF. The CDR3, as DNA: TGTGCCAGCAGTCACCCCTCCAATGAGCAGTTCTTC.

The chain links TRBV6-6 to TRBJ2-5; perhaps TRBD1 as D (6 bases). The CDR3 has 14 residues. Trimming shortened V by 6 bases and J by 0 bases, and 11 bases separated the two germline ends. The V gene's germline CDR1 is MNHNY and CDR2 SVGAGI (reference sequence). This chain's CDR3 is CASRTGPYQETQYF. CDR3 bases: TGTGCCAGCAGAACAGGGCCGTACCAAGAGACCCAGTACTTC.

This clone has more than one count but fewer than ten. CDR3 in DNA: TGTGCCAGCAGCTCAATGAACACTGAAGCTTTCTTT. It yields the protein CASSSMNTEAFF. The chain uses TRBV7-9 and TRBJ1-1; D not certain. Trimming stripped 4 bases from V and 0 bases from J, with 3 bases between. CDR1 is SEHNR, CDR2 FQNEAQ, per germline (reference sequence). This CDR3 spans 12 amino acids.

The chain is built from TRBV4-1 and TRBJ1-1; TRBD1 matches at 8 bases. Germline lookup yields CDR1 MGHRA and CDR2 YSYEKL. V lost 0 bases to trimming and J lost 4 bases; unmatched junction nucleotides: 7. The CDR3 extends over 16 amino acids. The CDR3 sequence: CASSQDSQGAGTEAFF. The CDR3, as DNA: TGCGCCAGCAGCCAAGATTCCCAGGGGGCCGGCACTGAAGCTTTCTTT.

The chain couples TRBV5-6 to TRBJ2-1, with D perhaps TRBD1 (6 bases). The CDR3 extends over 11 amino acids. V was cut by 7 bases and J by 15 bases, with 17 bases left in between. Germline CDR1 SGHDT, CDR2 YYEEEE. CDR3 sequence: CASPRSRGRFF. CDR3 DNA sequence: TGTGCCAGCCCCCGGTCCAGGGGTCGGTTCTTC.

The V gene is TRBV7-3, the J gene TRBJ2-1, with D perhaps given as TRBD1 or TRBD2 (6 bases each). The CDR3 runs 15 residues. Trimming pared 3 bases from V and 7 bases from J, leaving 16 bases between. CDR1 is SGHTA and CDR2 is FQGTGA in the germline V gene. The CDR3 sequence: CASSFVGGARNEQFF. The DNA of the CDR3 is TGTGCCAGCAGCTTCGTCGGGGGCGCGAGGAATGAGCAGTTCTTC.

This clone was counted a single time. The rearrangement links TRBV28 to TRBJ1-6; D remains unclear. The V gene lost 1 base and the J gene lost 7 bases, with 11 bases spanning the gap. Per germline, CDR1 MDHEN and CDR2 SYDVKM. The CDR3 sequence is 15 residues long. The CDR3 here is CASSLSVGWNSPLHF. The CDR3, as DNA: TGTGCCAGCAGTTTATCGGTGGGGTGGAATTCACCCCTCCACTTT.

This chain connects TRBV5-5 to TRBJ2-5; 11 bases align to TRBD2. The CDR3 runs to 15 residues. The V segment lost 4 bases and the J segment 5 bases; nucleotides outside the gene matches: 7. The germline gives CDR1 SGHKS, CDR2 YYEKEE (reference sequence). The CDR3 sequence: CASSLGTSGGETQYF. The CDR3 DNA is TGTGCCAGCAGCCTCGGGACTAGCGGAGGGGAGACCCAGTACTTC.

The CDR3 DNA is TGCGCCAGCAGCCAAGATCGGATAGCGGGAGGGCCGCAGTTCTTC. Translating it yields CASSQDRIAGGPQFF. This chain joins TRBV4-3 and TRBJ2-1; 11 bases map to TRBD2. There are 15 residues in the CDR3. Germline CDR1 and CDR2: LGHNA and YSLEER. V lost 0 bases and J lost 12; bases outside the gene matches: 7.

The rearrangement joins TRBV21-1 to TRBJ1-4. TRBV21-1 is recorded as a pseudogene. The CDR3 is 15 amino acids. The CDR3 DNA is TGTGCCAGCAGCAAAGAGGAGCAGGTTTGGGAAAAACTGTTTTTT. Translating gives CASSKEEQVWEKLFF.

This rearrangement joins TRBV6-1 to TRBJ1-3; no definite D call. The CDR3 has 15 residues. Germline V gene data show CDR1 as MNHNS and CDR2 as SASEGT. The ends were cut back, 2 bases at V and 4 bases at J, with 12 bases in the middle. The CDR3 protein is CASSERVSLGNTIYF. CDR3 nucleotide sequence: TGTGCCAGCAGTGAACGGGTGTCACTCGGAAACACCATATATTTT.

This rearrangement joins TRBV4-3 to TRBJ2-1, with no clear D. The ends were cut back, 0 bases at V and 4 bases at J, with 10 bases in the middle. This CDR3 spans 15 amino acids. The germline V gene encodes CDR1 LGHNA and CDR2 YSLEER. CDR3 nucleotide sequence: TGCGCCAGCAGCCAAGATCGCCTGCAATACAATGAGCAGTTCTTC. It translates to CASSQDRLQYNEQFF.

V is TRBV4-3 and J is TRBJ1-3; D is uncertain. Trimming removed 0 bases from V and 0 bases from J, with 9 bases in between. CDR3 length: 16 residues. CDR1 and CDR2 from the germline V gene are LGHNA and YSLEER. CDR3 sequence: CASSQDPTDSGNTIYF. The CDR3 region has the DNA TGCGCCAGCAGCCAAGATCCTACAGACTCTGGAAACACCATATATTTT.

The rearrangement uses TRBV5-1 and TRBJ2-7, with 8 bases matching TRBD1. CDR3 length: 14 residues. Germline CDR1 reads SGHRS; CDR2 reads YFSETQ. V shed 4 bases, J shed 1 base, and the junction held 4 bases outside the gene matches. The chain's CDR3 is CASSPTGVSYEQYF. Written as DNA, the CDR3 is TGCGCCAGCAGCCCGACAGGGGTATCCTACGAGCAGTACTTC.

The rearrangement links TRBV9 to TRBJ1-1, with D possibly being TRBD1 (5 bases). The CDR3 runs to 14 residues. CDR1 and CDR2 (germline): SGDLS, YYNGEE. Trimming pared 4 bases from V and 1 base from J, leaving 11 bases between. The CDR3, as DNA: TGTGCCAGCAGCCCAGGGCCCCAGAACACTGAAGCTTTCTTT. Its translation: CASSPGPQNTEAFF.

The chain is built from TRBV28 and TRBJ2-7, with TRBD2 matching over 8 bases. V trimming: 4 bases; J trimming: 5 bases; junction bases outside the gene matches: 10. Per the germline V gene, CDR1 is MDHEN and CDR2 is SYDVKM. The CDR3 is made up of 15 amino acids. DNA for the CDR3: TGTGCCAGCAGTTGGGAGCGGGAGACAGGAAACGAGCAGTACTTC. Protein: CASSWERETGNEQYF.

For this clone: An end of the junction differs from the germline gene, which may be a read error. This chain connects TRBV5-6 to TRBJ2-5; D uncertain. Germline V gives CDR1 SGHDT, CDR2 YYEEEE. The CDR3 sequence is 13 residues long. In DNA form, the CDR3 reads TGTGCCAGCAGCTTGGGGGGAAATCAAGAGAGGCACTTC. This sequence encodes CASSLGGNQERHF.

The chain links TRBV4-2 to TRBJ2-7; D remains ambiguous. CDR3 size: 13 residues. V gave up 4 bases and J gave up 1 base, with 8 bases separating them. Germline V lookup: CDR1 LGHNA, CDR2 YNFKEQ. The chain's CDR3 is CASSLLMSYEQYF. For the CDR3, the DNA is TGTGCCAGCAGCCTCTTGATGTCCTACGAGCAGTACTTC.

The V and J genes are TRBV6-5 and TRBJ2-5; D is perhaps TRBD2 (5 bases). Germline V gene lookup returns CDR1 MNHEY and CDR2 SVGAGI. Deletions cut 5 bases from V and 5 bases from J, with 9 bases between. This CDR3 has 12 residues. In nucleotides, the CDR3 is TGTGCCAGCAGTAGTTCGGGGGAGACCCAGTACTTC. Translated, it gives CASSSSGETQYF.